A single sample is the source of the 7 T cell receptor beta chains below, sequenced in a study of PD-1 blockade in classical Hodgkin lymphoma. Brentuximab vedotin exposure varied among the patients, all of whom had relapsed after autologous stem cell transplantation. Sequenced by immunoSEQ multiplex PCR; TCRdb stores in-frame clones only, minus some. This sample carries approximately 25,000 clones, around 81% of them seen once, and the ten largest clones take around a fifth. Sample: peripheral blood mononuclear cells (PBMCs), taken before the second cycle of nivolumab. Source of these receptors: a human donor with classical Hodgkin lymphoma.

The chain couples TRBV7-9 to TRBJ1-5; 8 bases map to TRBD1. The CDR3 has 15 amino acids. V was clipped by 4 bases and J by 5 bases; unmatched bases: 7. Per germline, CDR1 SEHNR and CDR2 FQNEAQ (reference sequence). CDR3 DNA: TGTGCCAGCAGCTCCGGGACAGGTCGGGATCAGCCCCAGCATTTT. As protein: CASSSGTGRDQPQHF.

The chain couples TRBV5-1 to TRBJ2-2; 10 bases align to TRBD2. The CDR3 runs 18 residues. Losses at the gene ends were 1 base for V and 0 bases for J; bases not matched to a gene: 6. Germline CDR1 SGHRS, CDR2 YFSETQ. The CDR3 DNA follows: TGCGCCAGCAGCTTGACTAGCGGGATTGGATCGAACACCGGGGAGCTGTTTTTT. The encoded protein is CASSLTSGIGSNTGELFF.

V is TRBV7-7 and J is TRBJ2-5; no definite D call. The germline gives CDR1 SSHAT, CDR2 FNYEAQ (reference sequence). The V end lost 2 bases, the J end lost 3 bases, and 13 bases lay between the germline ends. This CDR3 is 15 amino acids long. The CDR3, as DNA: TGTGCCAGCAGCTTATCCCCCGTTAGAGAAGAGACCCAGTACTTC. It codes for CASSLSPVREETQYF.

This clone was found once. This chain links TRBV18 with TRBJ2-1; 11 nucleotides agree with TRBD2. V lost 3 bases to trimming and J lost 7 bases; unmatched junction nucleotides: 14. The CDR3 has 18 amino acids. Germline loops: CDR1 KGHSH, CDR2 LQKENI. CDR3: CASSPVLGVAGGPNEQFF. The CDR3, as DNA: TGTGCCAGCTCACCGGTTTTAGGTGTAGCGGGAGGGCCTAATGAGCAGTTCTTC.

This chain uses TRBV6-1 with TRBJ1-2, with 7 positions matching TRBD1. The CDR3 covers 14 residues. J lost 5 bases, V lost 4 bases, and 7 bases had no gene match. Germline lookup yields CDR1 MNHNS and CDR2 SASEGT. CDR3 in amino acids: CASSVGRGDYGYTF. The CDR3 bases are TGTGCCAGCAGTGTGGGCAGGGGGGATTATGGCTACACCTTC.

V gene TRBV9 combines with J gene TRBJ2-1; TRBD2 agrees at 12 bases. In germline, CDR1 is SGDLS, CDR2 YYNGEE. The CDR3 length is 18 residues. The J segment lost 6 bases and the V segment lost 5 bases, leaving 15 bases of the junction unmatched. The CDR3 DNA sequence: TGTGCCAGCAGTGGCGGGAGACTAGCGGGGGCCCGTCGCAATGAGCAGTTCTTC. Its translation is CASSGGRLAGARRNEQFF.

This clone was seen a handful of times. One end of the junction does not line up with germline, which may come from a read error. The chain has TRBV7-3 and TRBJ2-5; D gene uncertain. Germline CDR1 is SGHTA and CDR2 is FQGTGA. This CDR3 is 14 amino acids long. In DNA, the CDR3 is TGTGCCAGCAGCTTAAATGTCCTAGGAGAGCCCCAGTACTTC. It encodes CASSLNVLGEPQYF. The full variable domain, in which reference TRBV7-3 and TRBJ2-5 provide the parts outside the CDR3, is GAGVSQTPSNKVTEKGKYVELRCDPISGHTALYWYRQSLGQGPEFLIYFQGTGAADDSGLPNDRFFAVRPEGSVSTLKIQRTERGDSAVYLCASSLNVLGEPQYFGPGTRLLVL.